The 27 T cell receptor beta chains below come from one sample, sequenced in a study of T cell responses to AZD1222 COVID-19 vaccine. Assay used: immunoSEQ multiplex PCR; TCRdb lists only in-frame clones, some missing. Here the sample spans 140,000 to 150,000 clones, 93% being singletons. Sample: peripheral blood, taken on day 0 of AZD1222 vaccination. The receptors stem from an adult in good health.

This clone was seen once. The V gene is TRBV10-1, the J gene TRBJ2-7; D is possibly TRBD1 (6 bases). The CDR3 runs 13 residues. The germline gives CDR1 WNHNN, CDR2 SYGVQD (reference sequence). V lost 4 bases and J lost 4, with 11 bases in between. The CDR3 sequence is CASSGSGTYEQYF. The DNA for the CDR3 is TGCGCCAGCAGTGGTTCCGGGACATACGAGCAGTACTTC.

The J gene is TRBJ2-7, the V gene TRBV5-6, with TRBD1 as a possible D gene (6 bases). Looked up from germline, CDR1 is SGHDT and CDR2 is YYEEEE. The CDR3 has 15 residues. V lost 4 bases and J 0 bases, leaving 14 bases between the germline ends. CDR3 in DNA: TGTGCCAGCAGCCACCGGGACACTTACTCCTACGAGCAGTACTTC. Protein: CASSHRDTYSYEQYF.

The chain uses TRBV11-2 and TRBJ1-1, with a tentative D call TRBD1 (6 bases). The germline V gene encodes CDR1 SGHAT and CDR2 FQNNGV. Deletions cut 1 base from V and 5 bases from J, with 11 bases between. The length of the CDR3 is 14 residues. The CDR3 DNA sequence: TGTGCCAGCAGCTTAGCAGGGGAGGGGACTGAAGCTTTCTTT. Translating gives CASSLAGEGTEAFF.

The V and J genes are TRBV19 and TRBJ1-2, with D tentatively TRBD1 (6 bases). The V gene's germline CDR1 is LNHDA and CDR2 SQIVND (reference sequence). Deletions cut 6 bases from V and 8 bases from J, with 19 bases between. This CDR3 has 14 residues. The CDR3 sequence is CASSHAGTIFGYTF. CDR3 bases: TGTGCCAGTAGCCACGCCGGGACAATTTTCGGCTACACCTTC. Filled out from reference TRBV19 and TRBJ1-2, the complete variable domain reads DGGITQSPKYLFRKEGQNVTLSCEQNLNHDAMYWYRQDPGQGLRLIYYSQIVNDFQKGDIAEGYSVSREKKESFPLTVTSAQKNPTAFYLCASSHAGTIFGYTFGSGTRLTVV.

The chain employs TRBV12-3 or TRBV12-4 and TRBJ1-1; 11 nucleotides match TRBD1. The CDR3 is 11 residues long. The ends lost 8 bases at V and 11 bases at J; junction bases unmatched: 4. CDR3 loop: CASGQGASAFF. The DNA for the CDR3 is TGTGCCAGCGGACAGGGGGCCTCGGCTTTCTTT.

J is TRBJ2-7 and V is TRBV27; perhaps TRBD1 as D (5 bases). V gave up 5 bases and J gave up 0 bases, with 11 bases separating them. Germline V gene data show CDR1 as MNHEY and CDR2 as SMNVEV (reference sequence). The CDR3 runs 14 residues. CDR3 region: CASSQDMNSYEQYF. In nucleotides, the CDR3 is TGTGCCAGCAGTCAGGACATGAACTCCTACGAGCAGTACTTC.

This chain uses TRBV9 with TRBJ2-2; D uncertain. The CDR3 spans 16 residues. The germline gives CDR1 SGDLS, CDR2 YYNGEE. V lost 4 bases to trimming and J lost 0 bases, with 13 bases between them. For the CDR3, the DNA is TGTGCCAGCAGCACCGTCGGTTCATCGAACACCGGGGAGCTGTTTTTT. Encoded protein: CASSTVGSSNTGELFF.

The chain combines TRBV27 with TRBJ2-7, with 10 bases fitting TRBD2. CDR1 MNHEY and CDR2 SMNVEV come from the germline V gene (reference sequence). CDR3 size: 15 residues. Trimming removed 5 bases from V and 0 bases from J; junction bases left unmatched: 4. CDR3 sequence (DNA): TGTGCCAGCAGTACCGGACTAGCGGCCTCCTACGAGCAGTACTTC. It encodes CASSTGLAASYEQYF.

The chain has TRBV11-1 and TRBJ2-1; D possibly corresponds to TRBD2 (5 bases). Germline lookup yields CDR1 SGHAT and CDR2 FQDESV (reference sequence). With 1 base removed from V and 5 bases from J, the gap between germline ends came to 9 bases. The CDR3 sequence is 14 residues long. The CDR3 DNA reads TGTGCCAGCAGCTTAGAAGGGCGGGACAATGAGCAGTTCTTC. Protein: CASSLEGRDNEQFF.

The chain links TRBV9 to TRBJ1-1, with D possibly being TRBD1 (6 bases). The CDR3 is made up of 14 amino acids. Germline V gene sequence: CDR1 SGDLS, CDR2 YYNGEE. Trimming removed 0 bases at V and 2 bases at J, with 8 bases between. The CDR3 here is CASSVAGANTEAFF. DNA of the CDR3: TGTGCCAGCAGCGTAGCAGGGGCCAACACTGAAGCTTTCTTT.

V and J are TRBV10-2 and TRBJ1-6, with D possibly TRBD1 on 5 matching bases. The germline CDR1 and CDR2 sequences are WSHSY and SAAADI. The CDR3 spans 17 residues. V lost 2 bases and J lost 6, with 17 bases in between. The CDR3 here is CASSEARDGVFNSPLHF. The CDR3, as DNA: TGCGCCAGCAGTGAGGCCAGGGACGGCGTGTTTAATTCACCCCTCCACTTT.

CDR3 protein: CASSTGGGYGYTF. DNA of the CDR3: TGTGCCAGCAGTACAGGGGGCGGCTATGGCTACACCTTC. The genes are TRBV28 and TRBJ1-2; 9 nucleotides line up with TRBD1. This CDR3 contains 13 residues. CDR1 and CDR2 (germline): MDHEN, SYDVKM. With 5 bases clipped from V and 4 bases from J, the junction kept 2 bases outside the gene matches.

J is TRBJ2-2 and V is TRBV18, with TRBD1 as a possible D gene (5 bases). With 5 bases removed from V and 6 bases from J, the gap between germline ends came to 16 bases. Germline CDR1 reads KGHSH; CDR2 reads LQKENI. The CDR3 length is 15 residues. CDR3 sequence reads: CASSRAGRTPGELFF. Written as DNA, the CDR3 is TGTGCCAGCTCAAGGGCAGGGCGAACCCCCGGGGAGCTGTTTTTT.

This chain joins TRBV11-2 and TRBJ2-7; unclear D gene. The V end lost 5 bases, the J end lost 3 bases, and 8 bases lay between the germline ends. The CDR3 runs 12 residues. CDR1 is SGHAT, CDR2 FQNNGV, per germline. This CDR3 reads CASSPTLYEQYF. As DNA, the CDR3 is TGTGCCAGCAGCCCAACTCTCTACGAGCAGTACTTC.

The chain has TRBV5-1 and TRBJ2-1; 7 positions agree with TRBD2. The germline gives CDR1 SGHRS, CDR2 YFSETQ. V lost 3 bases and J lost 2; bases outside the gene matches: 8. The CDR3 runs 16 residues. The CDR3 loop is CASSWDSGLAYNEQFF. The CDR3 coding sequence is TGCGCCAGCAGCTGGGATAGCGGGTTGGCCTACAATGAGCAGTTCTTC.

J is TRBJ1-1 and V is TRBV2, with no clear D. The CDR3 is made up of 13 amino acids. Germline V gene lookup returns CDR1 SNHLY and CDR2 FYNNEI. The V end lost 8 bases, the J end lost 3 bases, and 13 bases lay between the germline ends. The CDR3 DNA is TGTGCCAGCCGACCCTTTCTGGACACTGAAGCTTTCTTT. It yields the protein CASRPFLDTEAFF.

The chain employs TRBV5-1 and TRBJ1-1, with a possible D match to TRBD1 (5 bases). The germline V gene has CDR1 SGHRS and CDR2 YFSETQ. The CDR3 sequence is 14 residues long. Trimming left V 0 bases short and J 5 bases short, with 11 bases between. The CDR3: CASSLEVWGTEAFF. CDR3 nucleotides: TGCGCCAGCAGCTTGGAGGTATGGGGGACTGAAGCTTTCTTT.

This clone was seen a single time. The chain recombines TRBV27 with TRBJ2-7, with 10 bases aligning to TRBD2. Trimming cost V 4 bases and J 2 bases; bases outside gene matches: 5. Germline V gene lookup returns CDR1 MNHEY and CDR2 SMNVEV (reference sequence). The CDR3 totals 15 residues. The CDR3 spells CASSWQREGPYEQYF. Here the CDR3 DNA reads TGTGCCAGCAGTTGGCAGCGGGAGGGCCCCTACGAGCAGTACTTC.

The chain employs TRBV5-1 and TRBJ1-2; D perhaps matches TRBD1 (6 bases). Germline lookup yields CDR1 SGHRS and CDR2 YFSETQ. V lost 4 bases and J lost 8, with 15 bases in between. This CDR3 spans 13 amino acids. The CDR3 here is CASSQEQGKGYTF. In DNA, the CDR3 is TGCGCCAGCAGCCAGGAACAGGGAAAGGGCTACACCTTC.

This CDR3 reads CASSKHFTGLGGELFF. CDR3 DNA sequence: TGCGCCAGCAGCAAACACTTCACAGGGCTCGGCGGGGAGCTGTTTTTT. The chain links TRBV4-1 to TRBJ2-2, with D possibly being TRBD1 (6 bases). Per the germline V gene, CDR1 is MGHRA and CDR2 is YSYEKL. This CDR3 region has 16 residues. Deletions cut 5 bases from V and 7 bases from J, with 20 bases between.

This clone was counted between two and nine times. The genes are TRBV13 and TRBJ2-3; D is undetermined. Trimming left V 5 bases short and J 4 bases short, with 13 bases between. Germline-derived CDR1 and CDR2 are PRHDT and FYEKMQ (reference sequence). This CDR3 has 14 amino acids. CDR3 nucleotides: TGTGCCAGCAGCACCCTAGTAAACGCAGATACGCAGTATTTT. Protein product: CASSTLVNADTQYF.

The chain uses TRBV23-1 and TRBJ2-2; 10 bases match TRBD1. TRBV23-1 is assigned to the ORF class and has an uncertain function. The CDR3 is 16 residues long. The ends lost 6 bases at V and 1 base at J; junction bases unmatched: 5. The CDR3 DNA is TGCGCCAGCAGGACCCGGACAGGGGGGAACACCGGGGAGCTGTTTTTT. Encoded protein: CASRTRTGGNTGELFF.

V gene TRBV2 combines with J gene TRBJ1-6, with D possibly TRBD1 on 5 matching bases. The CDR3 covers 14 residues. Germline-derived CDR1 and CDR2 are SNHLY and FYNNEI. Trimming stripped 7 bases from V and 7 bases from J, with 14 bases between. The CDR3 loop reads CASNWDGLNSPLHF. CDR3 coding DNA: TGTGCCAGCAACTGGGACGGACTAAATTCACCCCTCCACTTT. The whole variable domain, remainder taken from reference TRBV2 and TRBJ1-6, is EPEVTQTPSHQVTQMGQEVILRCVPISNHLYFYWYRQILGQKVEFLVSFYNNEISEKSEIFDDQFSVERPDGSNFTLKIRSTKLEDSAMYFCASNWDGLNSPLHFGNGTRLTVT.

The genes are TRBV28 and TRBJ2-3; a possible D gene is TRBD1 (5 bases). This CDR3 has 15 residues. Germline loops: CDR1 MDHEN, CDR2 SYDVKM. V was pared by 6 bases and J by 4 bases, with 17 bases between. In DNA form, the CDR3 reads TGTGCCAGCAGATCCCAGGGATCGGGTCCAGATACGCAGTATTTT. This translates into CASRSQGSGPDTQYF.

The CDR3 region has the DNA TGCGCCAGCAGCCAACCGACTAGCGCGAACAATGAGCAGTTCTTC. It encodes CASSQPTSANNEQFF. The V and J genes are TRBV4-1 and TRBJ2-1, with 8 bases that match TRBD2. CDR3 length: 15 residues. J gave up 5 bases and V 2 bases, and 5 bases lay outside the gene matches. The germline gives CDR1 MGHRA, CDR2 YSYEKL.

Only one count was recorded for this clone. This chain uses TRBV7-9 with TRBJ1-3; D remains unclear. Trimming removed 5 bases at V and 0 bases at J, with 8 bases between. Germline V gene lookup returns CDR1 SEHNR and CDR2 FQNEAQ (reference sequence). The CDR3 is made up of 14 amino acids. CDR3 region: CASSRATSGNTIYF. The DNA of the CDR3 is TGTGCCAGCAGCAGGGCGACCTCTGGAAACACCATATATTTT.

This chain joins TRBV19 and TRBJ1-4, with D possibly matching TRBD1 (6 bases). Germline V lookup: CDR1 LNHDA, CDR2 SQIVND (reference sequence). The CDR3 is 13 amino acids. The V gene lost 6 bases and the J gene lost 5 bases, with 10 bases spanning the gap. The CDR3 coding sequence is TGTGCCAGTAGGGACAGATCAAATGAAAAACTGTTTTTT. Its protein is CASRDRSNEKLFF.